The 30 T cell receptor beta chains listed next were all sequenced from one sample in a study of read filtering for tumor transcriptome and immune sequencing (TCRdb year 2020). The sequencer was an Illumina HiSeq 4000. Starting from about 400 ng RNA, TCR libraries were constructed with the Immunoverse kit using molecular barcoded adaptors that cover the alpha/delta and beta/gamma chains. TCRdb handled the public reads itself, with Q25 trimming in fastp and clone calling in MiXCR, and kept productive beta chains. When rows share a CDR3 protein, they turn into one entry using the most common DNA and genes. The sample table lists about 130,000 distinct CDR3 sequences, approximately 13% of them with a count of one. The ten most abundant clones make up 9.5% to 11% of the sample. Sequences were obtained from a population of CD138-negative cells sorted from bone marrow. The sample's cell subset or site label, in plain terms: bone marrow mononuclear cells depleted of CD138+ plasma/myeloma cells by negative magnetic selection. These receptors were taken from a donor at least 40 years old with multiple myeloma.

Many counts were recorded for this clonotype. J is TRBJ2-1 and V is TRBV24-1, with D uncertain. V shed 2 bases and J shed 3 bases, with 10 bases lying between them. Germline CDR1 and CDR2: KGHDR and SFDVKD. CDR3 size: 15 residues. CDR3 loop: CATSDSLTLYNEQFF. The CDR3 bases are TGTGCCACCAGTGATTCTTTGACTCTCTACAATGAGCAGTTCTTC.

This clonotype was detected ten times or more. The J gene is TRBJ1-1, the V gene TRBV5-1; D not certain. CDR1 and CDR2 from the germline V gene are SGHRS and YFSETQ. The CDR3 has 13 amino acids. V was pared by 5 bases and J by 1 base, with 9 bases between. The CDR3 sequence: CASSLATNTEAFF. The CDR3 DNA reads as TGCGCCAGCAGTCTGGCGACGAACACTGAAGCTTTCTTT.

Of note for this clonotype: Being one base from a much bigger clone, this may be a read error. CDR3 DNA sequence: TGCAGTGGCCCGGGAGGCCAGAAAACTTTCTTT. The encoded protein is CSGPGGQKTFF. The chain employs TRBV20-1 and TRBJ1-1; D remains ambiguous. Trimming removed 7 bases at V and 12 bases at J, with 18 bases between. Germline loops: CDR1 DFQATT, CDR2 SNEGSKA (reference sequence). The CDR3 loop spans 11 amino acids.

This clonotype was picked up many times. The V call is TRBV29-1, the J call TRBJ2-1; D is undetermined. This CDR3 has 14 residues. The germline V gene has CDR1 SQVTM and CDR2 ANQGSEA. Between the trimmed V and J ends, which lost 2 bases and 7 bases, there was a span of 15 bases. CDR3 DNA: TGCAGCGTTGAACCTAGTGGGGTCGGTAATGAGCAGTTCTTC. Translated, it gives CSVEPSGVGNEQFF.

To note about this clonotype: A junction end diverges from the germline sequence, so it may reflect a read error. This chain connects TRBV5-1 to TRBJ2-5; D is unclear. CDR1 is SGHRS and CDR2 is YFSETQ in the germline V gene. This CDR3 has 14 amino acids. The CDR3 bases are TGTGCCAGCAGCTTGGACCTAGGACGAGAGACCCAGTACTTC. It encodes CASSLDLGRETQYF. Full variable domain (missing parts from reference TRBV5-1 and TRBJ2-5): KAGVTQTPRYLIKTRGQQVTLSCSPISGHRSVSWYQQTPGQGLQFLFEYFSETQRNKGNFPGRFSGRQFSNSRSEMNVSTLELGDSALYLCASSLDLGRETQYFGPGTRLLVL.

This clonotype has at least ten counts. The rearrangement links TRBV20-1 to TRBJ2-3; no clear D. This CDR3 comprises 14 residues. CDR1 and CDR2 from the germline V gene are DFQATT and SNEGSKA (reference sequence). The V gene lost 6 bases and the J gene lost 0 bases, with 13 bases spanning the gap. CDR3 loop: CSAEKTISTDTQYF. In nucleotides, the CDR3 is TGCAGTGCGGAAAAGACCATCAGCACAGATACGCAGTATTTT.

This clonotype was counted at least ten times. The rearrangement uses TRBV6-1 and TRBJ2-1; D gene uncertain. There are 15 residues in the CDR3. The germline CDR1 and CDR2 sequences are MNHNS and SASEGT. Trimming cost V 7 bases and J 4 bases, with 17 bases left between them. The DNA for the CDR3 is TGTGCCAGCAAGGACCGATTCTCTGGATACAATGAGCAGTTCTTC. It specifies CASKDRFSGYNEQFF.

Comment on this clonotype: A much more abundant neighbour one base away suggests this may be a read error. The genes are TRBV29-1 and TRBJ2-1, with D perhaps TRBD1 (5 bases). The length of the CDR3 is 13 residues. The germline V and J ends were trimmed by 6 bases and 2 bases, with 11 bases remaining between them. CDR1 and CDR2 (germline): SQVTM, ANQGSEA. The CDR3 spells CSVYRSAYNEQFF. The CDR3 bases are TGCAGCGTCTACAGGAGCGCCTACAATGAGCAGTTCTTC.

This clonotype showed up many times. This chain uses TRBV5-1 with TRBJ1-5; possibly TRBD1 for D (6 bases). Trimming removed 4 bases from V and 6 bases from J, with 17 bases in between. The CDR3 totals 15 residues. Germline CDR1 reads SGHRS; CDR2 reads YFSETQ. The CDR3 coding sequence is TGCGCCAGCAGCCCGGGCTCGGGGGCGTTTCAGCCCCAGCATTTT. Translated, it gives CASSPGSGAFQPQHF.

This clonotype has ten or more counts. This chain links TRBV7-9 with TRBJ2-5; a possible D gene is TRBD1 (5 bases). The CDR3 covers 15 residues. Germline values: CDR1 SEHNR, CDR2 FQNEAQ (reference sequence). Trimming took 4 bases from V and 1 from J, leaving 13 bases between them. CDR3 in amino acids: CASSSGLRTQETQYF. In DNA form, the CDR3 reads TGTGCCAGCAGCTCAGGGCTTCGGACCCAAGAGACCCAGTACTTC. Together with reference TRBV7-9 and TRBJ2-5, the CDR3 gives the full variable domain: DTGVSQNPRHKITKRGQNVTFRCDPISEHNRLYWYRQTLGQGPEFLTYFQNEAQLEKSRLLSDRFSAERPKGSFSTLEIQRTEQGDSAMYLCASSSGLRTQETQYFGPGTRLLVL.

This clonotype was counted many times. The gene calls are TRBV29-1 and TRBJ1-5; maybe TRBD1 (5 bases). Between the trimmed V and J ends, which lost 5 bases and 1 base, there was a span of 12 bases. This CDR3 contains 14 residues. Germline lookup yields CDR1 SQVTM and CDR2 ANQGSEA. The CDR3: CSVSSGGSNQPQHF. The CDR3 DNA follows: TGCAGCGTTTCATCGGGGGGGAGCAATCAGCCCCAGCATTTT.

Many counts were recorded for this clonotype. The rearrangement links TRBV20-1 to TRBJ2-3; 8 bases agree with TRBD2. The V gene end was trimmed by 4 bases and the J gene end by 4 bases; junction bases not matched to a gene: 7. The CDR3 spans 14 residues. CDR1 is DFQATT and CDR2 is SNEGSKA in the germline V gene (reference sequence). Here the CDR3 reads CSATAGGRADTQYF. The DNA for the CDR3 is TGCAGTGCTACGGCGGGAGGACGGGCAGATACGCAGTATTTT.

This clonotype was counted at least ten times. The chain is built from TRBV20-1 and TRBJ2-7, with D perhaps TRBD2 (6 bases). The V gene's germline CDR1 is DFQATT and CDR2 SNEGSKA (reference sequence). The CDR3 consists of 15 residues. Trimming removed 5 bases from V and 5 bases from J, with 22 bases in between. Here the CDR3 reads CSAQAPTRGGHEQYF. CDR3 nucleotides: TGCAGTGCTCAAGCTCCGACGAGGGGAGGCCACGAGCAGTACTTC.

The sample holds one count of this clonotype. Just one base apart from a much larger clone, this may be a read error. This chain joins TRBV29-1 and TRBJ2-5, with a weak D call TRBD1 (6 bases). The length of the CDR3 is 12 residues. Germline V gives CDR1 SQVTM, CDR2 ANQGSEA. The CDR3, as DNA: TGCAGCGTTACAGGGCGCCAAGGGACCCAGTACTTC. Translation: CSVTGRQGTQYF.

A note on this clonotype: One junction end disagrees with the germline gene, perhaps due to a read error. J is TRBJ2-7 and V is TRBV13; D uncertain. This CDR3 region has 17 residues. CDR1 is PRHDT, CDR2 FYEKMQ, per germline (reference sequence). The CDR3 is CASSLDGRAGATHERYF. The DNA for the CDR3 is TGTGCCAGCAGCCTGGATGGCCGCGCAGGAGCTACCCACGAGCGGTACTTC.

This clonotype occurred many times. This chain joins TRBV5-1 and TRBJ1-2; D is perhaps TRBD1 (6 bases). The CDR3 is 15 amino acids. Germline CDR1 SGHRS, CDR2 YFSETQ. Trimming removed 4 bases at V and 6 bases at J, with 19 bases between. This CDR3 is CASSILPWGQDGYTF. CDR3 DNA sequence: TGCGCCAGCAGCATACTTCCTTGGGGGCAGGATGGCTACACCTTC. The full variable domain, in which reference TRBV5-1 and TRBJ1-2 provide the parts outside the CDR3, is KAGVTQTPRYLIKTRGQQVTLSCSPISGHRSVSWYQQTPGQGLQFLFEYFSETQRNKGNFPGRFSGRQFSNSRSEMNVSTLELGDSALYLCASSILPWGQDGYTFGSGTRLTVV.

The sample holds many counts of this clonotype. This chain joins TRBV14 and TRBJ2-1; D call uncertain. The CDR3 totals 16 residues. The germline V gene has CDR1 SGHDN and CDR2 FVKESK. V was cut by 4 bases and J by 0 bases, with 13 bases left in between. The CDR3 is CASSPRSAISYNEQFF. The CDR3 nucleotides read TGTGCCAGCAGCCCACGGTCCGCTATCTCCTACAATGAGCAGTTCTTC.

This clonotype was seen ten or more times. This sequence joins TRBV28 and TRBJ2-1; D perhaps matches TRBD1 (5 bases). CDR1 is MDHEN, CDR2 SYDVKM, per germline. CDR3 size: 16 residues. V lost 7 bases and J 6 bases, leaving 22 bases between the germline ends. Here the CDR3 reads CASIPPVGQGGNEQFF. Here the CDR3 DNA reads TGTGCCAGCATCCCCCCGGTGGGGCAGGGCGGCAATGAGCAGTTCTTC.

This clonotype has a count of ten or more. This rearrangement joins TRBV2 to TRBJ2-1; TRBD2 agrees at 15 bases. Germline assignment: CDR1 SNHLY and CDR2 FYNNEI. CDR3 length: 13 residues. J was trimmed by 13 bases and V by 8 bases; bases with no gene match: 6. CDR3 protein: CASGTSGRMEQFF. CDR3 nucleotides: TGTGCCAGCGGGACTAGCGGGAGGATGGAACAGTTCTTC.

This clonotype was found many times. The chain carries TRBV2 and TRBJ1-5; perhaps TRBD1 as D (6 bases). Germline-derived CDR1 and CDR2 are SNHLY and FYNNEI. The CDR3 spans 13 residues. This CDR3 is CAGGQGSNQPQHF. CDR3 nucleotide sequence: TGTGCTGGGGGGCAGGGTAGCAATCAGCCCCAGCATTTT.

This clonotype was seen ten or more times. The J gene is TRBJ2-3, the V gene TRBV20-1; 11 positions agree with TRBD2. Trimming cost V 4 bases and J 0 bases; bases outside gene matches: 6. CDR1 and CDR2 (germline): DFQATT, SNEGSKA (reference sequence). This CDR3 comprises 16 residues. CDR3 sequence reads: CSATPGLAASTDTQYF. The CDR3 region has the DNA TGCAGTGCTACCCCGGGACTAGCGGCTAGCACAGATACGCAGTATTTT.

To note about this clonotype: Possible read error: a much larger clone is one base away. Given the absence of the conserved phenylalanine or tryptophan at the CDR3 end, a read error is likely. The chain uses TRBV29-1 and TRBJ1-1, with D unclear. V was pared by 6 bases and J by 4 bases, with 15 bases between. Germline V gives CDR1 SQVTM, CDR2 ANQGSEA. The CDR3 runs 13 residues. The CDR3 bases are TGCAGCGTAGGAGGTCCTATTGGCACTGAAGCTTTCCTT. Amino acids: CSVGGPIGTEAFL.

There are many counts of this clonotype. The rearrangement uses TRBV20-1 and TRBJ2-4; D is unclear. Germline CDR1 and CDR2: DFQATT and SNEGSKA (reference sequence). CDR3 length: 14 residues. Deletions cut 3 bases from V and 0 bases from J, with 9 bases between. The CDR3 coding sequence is TGCAGTGCTAGTTCCCCGATAGCCAAAAACATTCAGTACTTC. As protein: CSASSPIAKNIQYF.

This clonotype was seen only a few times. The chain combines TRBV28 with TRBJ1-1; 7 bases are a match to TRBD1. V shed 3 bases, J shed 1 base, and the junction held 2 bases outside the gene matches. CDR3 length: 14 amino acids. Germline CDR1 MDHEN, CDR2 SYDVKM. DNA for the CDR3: TGTGCCAGCAGTTTGCCAGGGGGGAACACTGAAGCTTTCTTT. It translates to CASSLPGGNTEAFF.

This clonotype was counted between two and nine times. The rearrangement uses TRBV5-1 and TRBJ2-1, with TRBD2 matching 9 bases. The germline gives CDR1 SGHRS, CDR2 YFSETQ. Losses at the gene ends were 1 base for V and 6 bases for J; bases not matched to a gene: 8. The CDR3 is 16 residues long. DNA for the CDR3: TGCGCCAGCAGCTTGAGGGGCGGGGGGGTCGGCAATGAGCAGTTCTTC. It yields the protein CASSLRGGGVGNEQFF.

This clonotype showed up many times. For the CDR3, the DNA is TGCAGCGTCTCCAGGGACTCCTACGAGCAGTACTTC. Translated: CSVSRDSYEQYF. The chain has TRBV29-1 and TRBJ2-7; maybe TRBD1 (5 bases). This CDR3 is 12 amino acids long. Deletions cut 6 bases from V and 0 bases from J, with 9 bases between. Germline loops: CDR1 SQVTM, CDR2 ANQGSEA.

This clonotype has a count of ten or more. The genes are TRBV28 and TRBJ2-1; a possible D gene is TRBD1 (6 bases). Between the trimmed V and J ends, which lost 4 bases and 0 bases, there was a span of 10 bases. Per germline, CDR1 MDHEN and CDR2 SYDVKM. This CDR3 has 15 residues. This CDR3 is CASSSGQPSYNEQFF. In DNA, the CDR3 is TGTGCCAGCAGTTCTGGACAGCCCTCCTACAATGAGCAGTTCTTC.

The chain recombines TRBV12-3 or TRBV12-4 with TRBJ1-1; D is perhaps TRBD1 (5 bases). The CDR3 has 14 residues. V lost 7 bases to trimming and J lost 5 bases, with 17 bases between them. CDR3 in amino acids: CASTRGGRDTEAFF. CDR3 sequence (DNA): TGTGCCAGCACACGCGGGGGAAGAGATACTGAAGCTTTCTTT.

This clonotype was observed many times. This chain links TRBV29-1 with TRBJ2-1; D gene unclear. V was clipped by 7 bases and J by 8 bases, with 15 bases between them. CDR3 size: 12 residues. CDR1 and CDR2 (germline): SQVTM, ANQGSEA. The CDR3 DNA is TGCAGCGGGCAGAAGGTTATCGATGAGCAGTTCTTC. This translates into CSGQKVIDEQFF.

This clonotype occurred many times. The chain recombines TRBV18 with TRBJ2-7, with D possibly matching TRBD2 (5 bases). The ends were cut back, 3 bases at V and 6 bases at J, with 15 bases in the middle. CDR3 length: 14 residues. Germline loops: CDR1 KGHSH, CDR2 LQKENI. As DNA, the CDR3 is TGTGCCAGCTCACCGGCGGGCCGTAGACCCGAGCAGTACTTC. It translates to CASSPAGRRPEQYF.